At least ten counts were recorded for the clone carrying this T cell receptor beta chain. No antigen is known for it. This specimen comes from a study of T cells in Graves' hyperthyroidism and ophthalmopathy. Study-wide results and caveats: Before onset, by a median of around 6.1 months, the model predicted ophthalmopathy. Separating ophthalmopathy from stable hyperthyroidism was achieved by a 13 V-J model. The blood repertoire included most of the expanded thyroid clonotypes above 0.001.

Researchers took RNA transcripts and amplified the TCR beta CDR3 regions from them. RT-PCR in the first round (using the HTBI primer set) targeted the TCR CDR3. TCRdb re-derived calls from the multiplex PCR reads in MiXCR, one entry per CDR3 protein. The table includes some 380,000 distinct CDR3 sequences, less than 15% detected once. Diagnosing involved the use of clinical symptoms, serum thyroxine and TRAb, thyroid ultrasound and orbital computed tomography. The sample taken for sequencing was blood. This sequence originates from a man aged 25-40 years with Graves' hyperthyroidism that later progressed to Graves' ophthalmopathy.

Here the CDR3 DNA reads TGTGCCAGCAGCGCGGGGGGGACCGGCGACGAGCAGTACTTC. Amino acid sequence: CASSAGGTGDEQYF. This chain joins TRBV7-2 and TRBJ2-7, with 9 bases that match TRBD2. Germline CDR1 and CDR2: SGHTA and FQGNSA. This CDR3 has 14 amino acids. The J segment lost 5 bases and the V segment lost 5 bases, leaving 7 bases of the junction unmatched.